At least ten counts were recorded for the clone carrying this T cell receptor beta chain. TCRdb re-derived calls from the PCR reads in MiXCR, one entry per CDR3 protein. Altogether 70,000 to 95,000 distinct CDR3 sequences are present, around 17% being singletons, with the ten largest covering roughly 0.8%. This sample was taken from a study of molecular identifiers for immune sequencing clone quantification. This CDR3 comprises 15 residues. Unmatched junction bases numbered 6, after V lost 4 bases and J lost 4 bases. Germline CDR1 SEHNR, CDR2 FQNEAQ (reference sequence). The rearrangement links TRBV7-9 to TRBJ2-7; 11 bases match TRBD2. Sequencing used naive CD8+ T cells from blood, with Jurkat cell RNA spiked in. Noted subset: FACS-sorted CD8+CD4-CCR7+CD45RA+ naive T cells. The source is a human donor in good health. Some libraries in this study had Jurkat cell RNA spiked in. CDR3 loop: CASSSQASGGYEQYF. CDR3 DNA: TGTGCCAGCAGCTCTCAAGCTAGCGGGGGGTACGAGCAGTACTTC.